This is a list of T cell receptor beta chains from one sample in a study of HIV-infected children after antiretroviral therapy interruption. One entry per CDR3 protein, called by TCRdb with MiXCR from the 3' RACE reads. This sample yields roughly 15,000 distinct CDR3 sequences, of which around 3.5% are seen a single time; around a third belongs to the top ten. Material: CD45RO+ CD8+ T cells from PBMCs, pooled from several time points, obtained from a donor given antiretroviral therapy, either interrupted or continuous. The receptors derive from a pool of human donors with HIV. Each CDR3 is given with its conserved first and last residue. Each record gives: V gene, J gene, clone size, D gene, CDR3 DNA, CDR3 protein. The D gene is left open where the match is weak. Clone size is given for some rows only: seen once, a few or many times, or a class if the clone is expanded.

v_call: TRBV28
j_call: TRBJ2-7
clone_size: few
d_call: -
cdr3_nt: TGTGCCAGCAGTTTATTAGCCGGGCGGGCACCTACGAAGCAGTACTTC
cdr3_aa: CASSLLAGRAPTKQYF

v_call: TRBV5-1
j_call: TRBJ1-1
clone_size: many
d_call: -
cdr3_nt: TGCGCCAGCAGCTGGACATCCGGCACTGAAGCTTTCTTT
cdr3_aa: CASSWTSGTEAFF

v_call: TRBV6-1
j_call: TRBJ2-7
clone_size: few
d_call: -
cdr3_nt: TGTGCCAGCAGTGTAGCAGAACAGTACGAGCAGTACTTC
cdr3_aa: CASSVAEQYEQYF

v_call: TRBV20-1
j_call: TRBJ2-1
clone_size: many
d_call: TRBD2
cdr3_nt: TGCAGTGCGAATATTTTAGCGGGAGGGCCCAATGAGCAGTTCTTC
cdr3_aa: CSANILAGGPNEQFF

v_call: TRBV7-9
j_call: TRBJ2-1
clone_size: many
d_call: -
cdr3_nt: TGTGCCAGCAGATGGACGCAAAATGAGCAGTTCTTC
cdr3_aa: CASRWTQNEQFF

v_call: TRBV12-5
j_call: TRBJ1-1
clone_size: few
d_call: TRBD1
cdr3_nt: TGTGCTAGTGGTTTGTTAGGACAGGGTTCCGCTGAAGCTTTCTTT
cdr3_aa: CASGLLGQGSAEAFF

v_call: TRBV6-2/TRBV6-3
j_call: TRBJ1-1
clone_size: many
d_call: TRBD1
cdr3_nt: TGTGCCAGCAGTTTAACAGGGGAAGGGGCTGAAGCTTTCTTT
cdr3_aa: CASSLTGEGAEAFF

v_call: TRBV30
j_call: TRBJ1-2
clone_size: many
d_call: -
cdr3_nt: TGTGCCTGGAGTTTGGGGACCGTTTCTAGCTATGGCTACACCTTC
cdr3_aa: CAWSLGTVSSYGYTF

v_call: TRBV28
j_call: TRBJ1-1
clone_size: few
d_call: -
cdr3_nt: TGTGCCAGCCTATTCCGGGGAAGTACTGAAGCTTTCTTT
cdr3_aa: CASLFRGSTEAFF

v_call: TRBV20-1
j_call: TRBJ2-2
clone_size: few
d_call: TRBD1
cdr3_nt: TGCAGTGCTAGTACGGGGACAGACACCGGGGAGCTGTTTTTT
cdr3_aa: CSASTGTDTGELFF

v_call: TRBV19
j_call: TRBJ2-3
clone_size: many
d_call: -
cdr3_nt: TGTGCCAGTAGTTCCCTGAAGGGGGAGACAGATACGCAGTATTTT
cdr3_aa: CASSSLKGETDTQYF

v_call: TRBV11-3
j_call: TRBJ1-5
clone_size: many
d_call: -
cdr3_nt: TGTGCCAGCAGCTGGGGGGGCGGTCAGCCCCAGCATTTT
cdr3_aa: CASSWGGGQPQHF

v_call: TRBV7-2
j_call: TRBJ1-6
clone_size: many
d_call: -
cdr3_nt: TGTGCCAGCAGCTCTGGGGCAGATGTCTCCTATAATTCACCCCTCCACTTT
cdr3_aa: CASSSGADVSYNSPLHF

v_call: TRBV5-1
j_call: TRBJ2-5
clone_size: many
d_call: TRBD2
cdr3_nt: TGCGCCAGCAGCCCAGGACTAGCGGGCGCCCAAGAGACCCAGTACTTC
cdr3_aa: CASSPGLAGAQETQYF

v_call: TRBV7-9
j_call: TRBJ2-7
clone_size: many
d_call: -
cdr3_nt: TGTGCCAGCAGTCTAACATCCTACGAGCAGTACTTC
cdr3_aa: CASSLTSYEQYF

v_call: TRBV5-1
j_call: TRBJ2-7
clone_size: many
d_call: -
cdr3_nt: TGCGCCAGCAGCACAAGCTCAGGGTTGGGCGAGCAGTACTTC
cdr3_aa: CASSTSSGLGEQYF

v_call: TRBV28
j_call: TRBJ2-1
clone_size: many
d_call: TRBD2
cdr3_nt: TGTGCCAGCAGTTTTGGTGTTTCGGGCGGGACTAGTCTAGGTGATGAGCAGTTCTTC
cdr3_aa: CASSFGVSGGTSLGDEQFF

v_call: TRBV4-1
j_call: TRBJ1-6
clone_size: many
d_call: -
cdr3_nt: TGCGCCAGCAGCCAAGAACCCGGGATGCGATATTCACCCCTCCACTTT
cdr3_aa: CASSQEPGMRYSPLHF

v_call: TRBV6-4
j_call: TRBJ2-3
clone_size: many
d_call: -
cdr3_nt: TGTGCCAGCAGTGACTCGCCAGGCACAGATACGCAGTATTTT
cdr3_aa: CASSDSPGTDTQYF

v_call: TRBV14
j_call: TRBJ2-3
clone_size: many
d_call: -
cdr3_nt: TGTGCCAGCAGCCCTACTGGGGGGGCGCTTCTAGATACGCAGTATTTT
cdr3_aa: CASSPTGGALLDTQYF

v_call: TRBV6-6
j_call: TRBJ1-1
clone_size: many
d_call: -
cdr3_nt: TGTGCCAGTGCGGACGGGCAGAACACTGAAGCTTTCTTT
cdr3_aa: CASADGQNTEAFF

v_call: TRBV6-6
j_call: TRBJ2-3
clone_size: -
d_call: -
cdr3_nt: TGTGCCAGCAGCCCCTTAATAGGACCCCAATACACAGATACGCAGTATTTT
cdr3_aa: CASSPLIGPQYTDTQYF

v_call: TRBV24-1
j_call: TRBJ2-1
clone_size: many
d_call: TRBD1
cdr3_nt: TGTGCCACCAGCGCCTACAGGGGCGAGCAGTTCTTC
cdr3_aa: CATSAYRGEQFF

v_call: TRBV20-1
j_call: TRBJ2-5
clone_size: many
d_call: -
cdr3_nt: TGCAGTGCTAGATCCCCCAGGGAACAAGAGACCCAGTACTTC
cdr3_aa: CSARSPREQETQYF

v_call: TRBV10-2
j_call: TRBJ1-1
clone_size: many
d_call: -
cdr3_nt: TGCGCCAGCATGGGGAACACTGAAGCTTTCTTT
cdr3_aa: CASMGNTEAFF

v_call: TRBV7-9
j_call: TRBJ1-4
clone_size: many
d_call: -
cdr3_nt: TGTGCCAGCAGCTTAGGTCCCACCGCCGGTAATGAAAAACTGTTTTTT
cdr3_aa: CASSLGPTAGNEKLFF

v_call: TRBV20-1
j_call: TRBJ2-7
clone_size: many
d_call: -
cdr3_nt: TGCAGTGGAACGGGGGAGACCTACGAGCAGTACTTC
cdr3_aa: CSGTGETYEQYF

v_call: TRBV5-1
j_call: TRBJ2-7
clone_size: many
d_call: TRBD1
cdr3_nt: TGCGCCAGCAGCCAACAGGGGTACGACGAGCAGTACTTC
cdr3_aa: CASSQQGYDEQYF

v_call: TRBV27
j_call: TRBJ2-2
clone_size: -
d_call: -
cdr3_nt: TGTGCCAGCAGGCATGGGGACCGTGACACCGGGGAGCTGTTTTTT
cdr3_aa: CASRHGDRDTGELFF

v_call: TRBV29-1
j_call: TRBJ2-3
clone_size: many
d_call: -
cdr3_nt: TGCAGCGACGGCCTTGGAGATACGCAGTATTTT
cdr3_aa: CSDGLGDTQYF

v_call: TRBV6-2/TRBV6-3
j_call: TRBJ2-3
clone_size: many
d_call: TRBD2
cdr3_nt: TGTGCCAGCAGTTACGCCCCACCACTAAGCGGGGGGGCCGCGTCGAGGTGGAGCACAGATACGCAGTATTTT
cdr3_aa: CASSYAPPLSGGAASRWSTDTQYF

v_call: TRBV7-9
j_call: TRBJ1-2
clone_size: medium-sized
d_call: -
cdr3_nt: TGTGCCAGCAGCTTAGGGGAGGGGAACTATGGCTACACCTTC
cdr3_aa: CASSLGEGNYGYTF

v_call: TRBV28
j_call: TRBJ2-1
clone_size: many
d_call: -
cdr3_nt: TGTGCCAGCAGTTTCCGCGAACCCATCGGGAGTGGTGAGCAGTTCTTC
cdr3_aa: CASSFREPIGSGEQFF

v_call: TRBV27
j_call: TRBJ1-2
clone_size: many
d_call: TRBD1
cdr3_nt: TGTGCCAGCAGACCCGACAGGGCGCCATACTATGGCTACACCTTC
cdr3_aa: CASRPDRAPYYGYTF

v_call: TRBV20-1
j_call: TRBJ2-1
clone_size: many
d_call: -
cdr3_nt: TGCAGTGCTAGTCGCAGGGACTATGAGCAGTTCTTC
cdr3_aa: CSASRRDYEQFF

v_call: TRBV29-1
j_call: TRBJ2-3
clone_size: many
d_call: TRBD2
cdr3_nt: TGCAGCGTTGATTTACTAGCGGGGGGGACAGATACGCAGTATTTT
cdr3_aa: CSVDLLAGGTDTQYF

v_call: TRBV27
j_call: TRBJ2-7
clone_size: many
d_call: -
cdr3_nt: TGTGCCAGCAGTACCAAGACAGGGACTCGGTCCTACGAGCAGTACTTC
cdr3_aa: CASSTKTGTRSYEQYF

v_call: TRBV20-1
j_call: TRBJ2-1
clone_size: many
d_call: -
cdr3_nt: TGCAGTGCTAGCTGGGGGACCCGCGCTAACTCCTACAATGAGCAGTTCTTC
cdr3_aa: CSASWGTRANSYNEQFF

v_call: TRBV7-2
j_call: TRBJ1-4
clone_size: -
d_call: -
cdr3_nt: TGTGCCAGCAGCTTAGGACAGTCAAGAGAAAAACTGTTTTTT
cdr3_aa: CASSLGQSREKLFF

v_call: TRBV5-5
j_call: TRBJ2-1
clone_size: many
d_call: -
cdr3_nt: TGTGCCAGCAGCTTGGCGCAGGGAAGCAACAATGAGCAGTTCTTC
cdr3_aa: CASSLAQGSNNEQFF

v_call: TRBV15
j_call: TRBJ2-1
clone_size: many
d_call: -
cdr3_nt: TGTGCCACCGCCCGATTTGGGCAGGGGATCAATGAGCAGTTCTTC
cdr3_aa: CATARFGQGINEQFF

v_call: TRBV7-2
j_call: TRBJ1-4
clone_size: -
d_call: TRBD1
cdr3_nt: TGTGCCAGCAGAAGGGACAGGGGAGAAAAACTGTTTTTT
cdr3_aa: CASRRDRGEKLFF

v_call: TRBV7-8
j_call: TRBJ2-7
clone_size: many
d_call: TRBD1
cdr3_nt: TGTGCCAGCAGCGTAGGACAGGGGGGGTCCTACGAGCAGTACTTC
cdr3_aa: CASSVGQGGSYEQYF

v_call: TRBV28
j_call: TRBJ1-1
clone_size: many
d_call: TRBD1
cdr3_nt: TGTGCCAGCAGCCAATTAGGGGGCTGGGGACACCTAAACACTGAAGCTTTCTTT
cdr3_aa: CASSQLGGWGHLNTEAFF

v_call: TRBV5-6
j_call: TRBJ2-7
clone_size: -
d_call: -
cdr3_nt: TGTGCCAGCAGCTTCGACGGGGGCGCTTTAGGTCAGGGTGAGGAGCAGTACTTC
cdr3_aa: CASSFDGGALGQGEEQYF

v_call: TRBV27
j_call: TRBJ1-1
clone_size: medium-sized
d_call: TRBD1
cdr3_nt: TGTGCCAGCAGTTTGACAGGGTTCACTGAAGCTTTCTTT
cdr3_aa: CASSLTGFTEAFF

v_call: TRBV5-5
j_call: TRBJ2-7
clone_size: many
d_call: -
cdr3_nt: TGTGCCAGCAGCTTGGTGGGACCCCCCGGGGAGCAGTACTTC
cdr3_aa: CASSLVGPPGEQYF

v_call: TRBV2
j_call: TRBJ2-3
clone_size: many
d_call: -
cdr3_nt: TGTGCCAGCAGCGGTGGGACTGCGAGCACAGATACGCAGTATTTT
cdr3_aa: CASSGGTASTDTQYF

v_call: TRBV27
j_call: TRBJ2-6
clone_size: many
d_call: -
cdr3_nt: TGTGCCAGCAGTTCGCCCGGGGCCAACGTCCTGACTTTC
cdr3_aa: CASSSPGANVLTF

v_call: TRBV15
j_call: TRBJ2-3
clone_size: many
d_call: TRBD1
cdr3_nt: TGTGCCACCAGCAGGGGACAGGGGGCCGGGGTAGATACGCAGTATTTT
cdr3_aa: CATSRGQGAGVDTQYF

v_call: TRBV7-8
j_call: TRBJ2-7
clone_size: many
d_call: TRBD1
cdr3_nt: TGTGCCAGCAGTTGGGACAGGGTCTACGAGCAGTACTTC
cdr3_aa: CASSWDRVYEQYF

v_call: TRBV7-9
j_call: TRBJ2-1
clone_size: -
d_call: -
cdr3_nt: TGTGCCAGCAGCTCCGAGGGAAAACAACAGTTCTTC
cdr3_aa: CASSSEGKQQFF

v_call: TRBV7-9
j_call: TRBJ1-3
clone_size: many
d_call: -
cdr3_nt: TGTGCCAGCAGCTTGCTAGGGGCTAATGGAAACACCATATATTTT
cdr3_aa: CASSLLGANGNTIYF

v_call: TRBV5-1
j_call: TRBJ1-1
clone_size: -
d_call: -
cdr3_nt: TGCGCCAGCAGCTTGGAGGACTTAATGAACACTGAAGCTTTCTTT
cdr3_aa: CASSLEDLMNTEAFF

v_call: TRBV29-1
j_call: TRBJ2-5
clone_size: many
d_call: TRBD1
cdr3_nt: TGCAGCGTTGAGGGGACAGGGATGGCAGAGACCCAGTACTTC
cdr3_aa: CSVEGTGMAETQYF

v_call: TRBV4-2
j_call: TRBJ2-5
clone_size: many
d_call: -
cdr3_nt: TGTGCCAGCAGCCAGTACCGTGGGGGGGCCTCGGAGACCCAGTACTTC
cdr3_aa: CASSQYRGGASETQYF

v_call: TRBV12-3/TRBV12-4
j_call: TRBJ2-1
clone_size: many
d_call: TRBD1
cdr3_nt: TGTGCCAGCAGTTTAGCCGGGACAGGGAGGCATGAGCAGTTCTTC
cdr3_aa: CASSLAGTGRHEQFF

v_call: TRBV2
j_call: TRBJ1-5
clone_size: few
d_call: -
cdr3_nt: TGTGCCAGCAGTGAAAAAAGCTGGGAGGGGAATCAGCCCCAGCATTTT
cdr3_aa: CASSEKSWEGNQPQHF

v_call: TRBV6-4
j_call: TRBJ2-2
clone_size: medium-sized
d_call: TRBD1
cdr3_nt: TGTGCCAGCAGTGACGGGACAGGGAACACCGGGGAGCTGTTTTTT
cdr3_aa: CASSDGTGNTGELFF

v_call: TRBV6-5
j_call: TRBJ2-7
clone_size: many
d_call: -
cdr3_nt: TGTGCCAGCCGGATCTGGGGTTTCTCCTACGAGCAGTACTTC
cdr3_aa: CASRIWGFSYEQYF